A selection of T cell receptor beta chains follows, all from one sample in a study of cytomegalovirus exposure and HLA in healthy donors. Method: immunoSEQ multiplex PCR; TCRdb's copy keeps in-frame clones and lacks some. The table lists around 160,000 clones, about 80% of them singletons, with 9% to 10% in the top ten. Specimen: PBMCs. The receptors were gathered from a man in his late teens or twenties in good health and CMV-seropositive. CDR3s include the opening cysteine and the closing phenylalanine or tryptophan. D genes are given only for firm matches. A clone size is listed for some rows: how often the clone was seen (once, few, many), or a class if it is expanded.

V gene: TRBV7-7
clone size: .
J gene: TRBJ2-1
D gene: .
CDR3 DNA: TGTGCCAGCAGCTCGGGGGGCGGGAATGAGCAGTTCTTC
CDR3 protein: CASSSGGGNEQFF

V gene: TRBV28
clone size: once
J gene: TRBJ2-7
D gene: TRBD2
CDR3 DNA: TGTGCCAGCAGTTTATTACTCCGGGAGGGGCGCTACGAGCAGTACTTC
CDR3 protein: CASSLLLREGRYEQYF

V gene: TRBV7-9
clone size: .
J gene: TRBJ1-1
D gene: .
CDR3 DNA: TGTGCCAGCACAGGCAGGCTGAACACTGAAGCTTTCTTT
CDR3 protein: CASTGRLNTEAFF

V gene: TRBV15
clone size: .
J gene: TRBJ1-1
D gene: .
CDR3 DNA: TGTGCCACCAGCCCCCGAACCAGGGAAAACATGAACACTGAAGCTTTCTTT
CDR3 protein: CATSPRTRENMNTEAFF

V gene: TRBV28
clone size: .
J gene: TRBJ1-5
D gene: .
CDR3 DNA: TGTGCCAGCAGTTTGGCTTTCCCAGGGAGCAATCAGCCCCAGCATTTT
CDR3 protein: CASSLAFPGSNQPQHF

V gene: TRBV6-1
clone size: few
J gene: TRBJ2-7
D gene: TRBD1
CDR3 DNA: TGTGCCAGCAGTGAATGGGGGGTGGACAGGGGCTACGAGCAGTACTTC
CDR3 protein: CASSEWGVDRGYEQYF

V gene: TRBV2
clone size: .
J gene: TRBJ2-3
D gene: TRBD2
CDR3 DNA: TGTGCCAGCAAAGGGACTAGCGGGAGAGACGCGCAGTATTTT
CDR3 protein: CASKGTSGRDAQYF

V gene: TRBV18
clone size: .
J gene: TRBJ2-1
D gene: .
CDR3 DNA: TGTGCCAGCTCACTGACTCCTAGCTCCTACAATGAGCAGTTCTTC
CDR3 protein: CASSLTPSSYNEQFF

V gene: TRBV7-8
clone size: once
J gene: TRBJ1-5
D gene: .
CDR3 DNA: TGTGCCAGCAGCTTAGAGGAGCAGCCCCAGCATTTT
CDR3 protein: CASSLEEQPQHF

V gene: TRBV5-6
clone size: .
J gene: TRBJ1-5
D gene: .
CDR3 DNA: TGTGCCAGCAGCTTGGGTACGGATCAGCCCCAGCATTTT
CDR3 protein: CASSLGTDQPQHF

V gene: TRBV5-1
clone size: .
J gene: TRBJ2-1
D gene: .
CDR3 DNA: TGCGCCAGCAGCTCGCAGGACGGGGACAATGAGCAGTTCTTC
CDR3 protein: CASSSQDGDNEQFF

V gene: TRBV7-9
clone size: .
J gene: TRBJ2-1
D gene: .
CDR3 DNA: TGTGCCAGCAGCTTATTAGTTTCTGAGCAGTTCTTC
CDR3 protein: CASSLLVSEQFF

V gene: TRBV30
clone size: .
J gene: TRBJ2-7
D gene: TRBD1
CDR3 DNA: TGTGCCTGGAGTCCCGGACAGGGCGGTTTGGGGCAGTACTTC
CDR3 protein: CAWSPGQGGLGQYF

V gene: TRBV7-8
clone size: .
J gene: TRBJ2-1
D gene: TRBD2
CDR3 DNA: TGTGCCAGCAGCTTAGCCGCCGGGACTACCTCCTACAATGAGCAGTTCTTC
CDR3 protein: CASSLAAGTTSYNEQFF

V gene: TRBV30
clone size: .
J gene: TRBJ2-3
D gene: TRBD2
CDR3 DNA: TGTGCCTGGTCGGGACTAACCCTCACAGATACGCAGTATTTT
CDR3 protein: CAWSGLTLTDTQYF